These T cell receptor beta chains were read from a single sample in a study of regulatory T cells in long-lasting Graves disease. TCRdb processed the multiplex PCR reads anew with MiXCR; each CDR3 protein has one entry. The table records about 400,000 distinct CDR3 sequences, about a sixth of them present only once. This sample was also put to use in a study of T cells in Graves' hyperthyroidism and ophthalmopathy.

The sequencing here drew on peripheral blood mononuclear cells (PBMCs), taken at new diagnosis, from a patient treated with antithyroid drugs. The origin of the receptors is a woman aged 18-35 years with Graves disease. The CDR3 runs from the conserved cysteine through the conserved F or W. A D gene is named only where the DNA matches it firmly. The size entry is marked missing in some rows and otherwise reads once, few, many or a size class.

CDR3nt: TGCGCCAGCAGCTCACGGACTTTAGCCGAGCAGTACTTC
CDR3aa: CASSSRTLAEQYF
v_gene: TRBV5-1
j_gene: TRBJ2-7
d_gene: NA
abundance: few

CDR3nt: TGCAGCGTCCAAATAACTCAGGCCAATGAGCAGTTCTTC
CDR3aa: CSVQITQANEQFF
v_gene: TRBV29-1
j_gene: TRBJ2-1
d_gene: NA
abundance: many

CDR3nt: TGTGCCAGCAGTTACCTTTTAGCGGGAGCCTCCTACGAGCAGTACTTC
CDR3aa: CASSYLLAGASYEQYF
v_gene: TRBV6-9
j_gene: TRBJ2-7
d_gene: TRBD2
abundance: few

CDR3nt: TGCGCCAGCAGCCAAGTAGGGTGGGCAGATACGCAGTATTTT
CDR3aa: CASSQVGWADTQYF
v_gene: TRBV4-1
j_gene: TRBJ2-3
d_gene: NA
abundance: few

CDR3nt: TGCAGCGTTAGAGCGGGATTTGAGACCCAGTACTTC
CDR3aa: CSVRAGFETQYF
v_gene: TRBV29-1
j_gene: TRBJ2-5
d_gene: TRBD2
abundance: NA

CDR3nt: TGCAGCGTTCCTAGACCCGACAGTGAGCAGTTCTTC
CDR3aa: CSVPRPDSEQFF
v_gene: TRBV29-1
j_gene: TRBJ2-1
d_gene: NA
abundance: NA

CDR3nt: TGTGCCAGCAGCGTCGGGACGGGAACCTACGAGCAGTACTTC
CDR3aa: CASSVGTGTYEQYF
v_gene: TRBV9
j_gene: TRBJ2-7
d_gene: NA
abundance: NA

CDR3nt: TGTGCCAGCATCAGTTGGCGGGAGGGAAGCGAGCAGTACTTC
CDR3aa: CASISWREGSEQYF
v_gene: TRBV28
j_gene: TRBJ2-7
d_gene: TRBD2
abundance: many

CDR3nt: TGCAGCGTTGATAGGTCCGCTGAAGCTTTCTTT
CDR3aa: CSVDRSAEAFF
v_gene: TRBV29-1
j_gene: TRBJ1-1
d_gene: NA
abundance: few

CDR3nt: TGTGCCAGCAGCGTAGACCTAGCGGGAGGGCAGGTCAATGAGCAGTTCTTC
CDR3aa: CASSVDLAGGQVNEQFF
v_gene: TRBV9
j_gene: TRBJ2-1
d_gene: TRBD2
abundance: NA

CDR3nt: TGTGCCAGCAGTCCCTCATCAGGGGCGGGGAATGAGCAGTTCTTC
CDR3aa: CASSPSSGAGNEQFF
v_gene: TRBV6-1
j_gene: TRBJ2-1
d_gene: NA
abundance: NA